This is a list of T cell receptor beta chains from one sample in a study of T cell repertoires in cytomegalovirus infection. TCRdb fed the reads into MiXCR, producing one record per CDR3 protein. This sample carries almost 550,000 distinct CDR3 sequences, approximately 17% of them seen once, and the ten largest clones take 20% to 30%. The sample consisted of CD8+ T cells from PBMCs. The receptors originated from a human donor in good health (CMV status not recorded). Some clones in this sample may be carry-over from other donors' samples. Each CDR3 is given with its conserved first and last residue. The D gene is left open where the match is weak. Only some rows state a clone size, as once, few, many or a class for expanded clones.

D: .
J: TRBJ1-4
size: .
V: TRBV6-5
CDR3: CASSYSDSYEKLFF
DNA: TGTGCCAGCAGTTACTCTGACAGTTATGAAAAACTGTTTTTT

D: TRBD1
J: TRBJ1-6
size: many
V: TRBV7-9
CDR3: CASSSGQGRESPLHF
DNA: TGTGCCAGCAGCTCTGGACAGGGGAGAGAATCACCCCTCCACTTT

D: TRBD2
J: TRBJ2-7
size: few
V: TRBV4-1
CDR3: CASSQGLAGDEQYF
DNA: TGCGCCAGCAGCCAAGGACTAGCGGGAGACGAGCAGTACTTC

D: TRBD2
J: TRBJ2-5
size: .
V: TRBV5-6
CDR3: CASSPGGGFMEETQYF
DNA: TGTGCCAGCAGCCCCGGCGGGGGTTTTATGGAAGAGACCCAGTACTTC

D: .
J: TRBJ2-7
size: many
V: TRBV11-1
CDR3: CASSLATLYEQYF
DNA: TGTGCCAGCAGCTTAGCTACTCTCTACGAGCAGTACTTC

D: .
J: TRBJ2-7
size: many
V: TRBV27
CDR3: CASSLGSAYEQYF
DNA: TGTGCCAGCAGCTTAGGGTCAGCCTACGAGCAGTACTTC

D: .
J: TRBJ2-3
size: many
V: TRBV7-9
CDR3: CASSTQYNAGDRKYTDTQYF
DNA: TGTGCCAGCAGCACCCAATATAACGCGGGCGACAGAAAATACACAGATACGCAGTATTTT

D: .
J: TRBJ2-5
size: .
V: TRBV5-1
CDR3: CASSLFVGGETQYF
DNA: TGCGCAAGCAGCTTGTTTGTGGGCGGAGAGACCCAGTACTTC

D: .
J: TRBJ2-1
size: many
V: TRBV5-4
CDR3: CASSLDWGPPSSYNEQFF
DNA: TGTGCCAGCAGCTTGGATTGGGGTCCCCCAAGCTCCTACAATGAGCAGTTCTTC

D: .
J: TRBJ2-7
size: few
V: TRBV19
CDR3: CASSFSLAEYEQYF
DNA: TGTGCCAGTAGTTTCTCTTTAGCGGAATACGAGCAGTACTTC

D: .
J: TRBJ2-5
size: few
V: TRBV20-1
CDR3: CSATRRQGGTQYF
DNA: TGCAGTGCCACCCGTCGGCAGGGCGGGACCCAGTACTTC

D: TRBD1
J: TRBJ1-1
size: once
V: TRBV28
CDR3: CASKKPGTGDTEAFF
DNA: TGTGCCAGCAAAAAACCCGGGACAGGAGACACTGAAGCTTTCTTT

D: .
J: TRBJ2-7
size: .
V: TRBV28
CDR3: CASSVKGGPAYEQYF
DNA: TGTGCCAGCAGTGTCAAAGGCGGGCCGGCCTACGAGCAGTACTTC

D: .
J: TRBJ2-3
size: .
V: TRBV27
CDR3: CASSLLTSWGGTDTPYF
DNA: TGTGCCAGCAGTTTATTGACTAGCTGGGGGGGCACAGATACGCCGTATTTT

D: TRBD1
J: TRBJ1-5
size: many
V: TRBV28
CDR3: CASSSWTGSNQPQHF
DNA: TGTGCCAGCAGTTCCTGGACAGGGAGCAATCAGCCCCAGCATTTT

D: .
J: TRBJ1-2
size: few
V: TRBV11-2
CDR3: CASSLPDTRSGYTF
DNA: TGTGCCAGCAGCTTACCCGACACTCGTTCGGGCTACACCTTC

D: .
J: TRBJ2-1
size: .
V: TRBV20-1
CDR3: CSASPQGALRIYNEQFF
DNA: TGCAGTGCTAGTCCCCAAGGGGCCTTACGGATCTACAATGAGCAGTTCTTC

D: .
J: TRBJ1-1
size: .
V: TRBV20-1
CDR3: CSAPGGGFGRGTAAFF
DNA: TGCAGTGCCCCGGGCGGGGGATTCGGGCGAGGCACTGCAGCTTTCTTT

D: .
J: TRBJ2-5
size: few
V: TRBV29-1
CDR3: CSAQVALVVEETQYF
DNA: TGCAGCGCTCAGGTGGCTCTAGTCGTGGAAGAGACCCAGTACTTC

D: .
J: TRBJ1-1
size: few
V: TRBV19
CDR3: CASSITLNTEAFF
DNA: TGTGCCAGTAGTATAACGCTGAACACTGAAGCTTTCTTT

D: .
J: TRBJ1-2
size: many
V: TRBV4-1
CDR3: CASSQEGPLYGYTF
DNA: TGCGCCAGCAGCCAAGAGGGACCTCTCTATGGCTACACCTTC

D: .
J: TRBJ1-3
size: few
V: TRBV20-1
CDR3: CSARVEETGNTIYF
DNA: TGCAGTGCTAGGGTGGAGGAGACTGGAAACACCATATATTTT

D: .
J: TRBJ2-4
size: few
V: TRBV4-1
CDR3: CASSQVPGQSNIQYF
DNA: TGCGCCAGCAGCCAAGTTCCCGGACAGTCAAACATTCAGTACTTC

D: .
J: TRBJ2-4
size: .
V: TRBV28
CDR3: CASSPLQDGIQYF
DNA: TGTGCCAGCAGTCCCCTTCAGGACGGCATTCAGTACTTC

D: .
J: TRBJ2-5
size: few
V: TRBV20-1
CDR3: CSARDSASRLQETQYF
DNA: TGCAGTGCTAGAGATAGCGCTAGCCGACTACAAGAGACCCAGTACTTC

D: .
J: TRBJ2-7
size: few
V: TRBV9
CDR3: CASSVDGGYSYEQYF
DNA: TGTGCCAGCAGCGTAGATGGGGGATACTCCTACGAGCAGTACTTC

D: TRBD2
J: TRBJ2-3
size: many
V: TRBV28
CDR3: CASSLPPRGSGTDTQYF
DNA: TGTGCCAGCAGTTTACCCCCACGCGGGAGTGGCACAGATACGCAGTATTTT

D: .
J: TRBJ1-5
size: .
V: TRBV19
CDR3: CASSIEGERNQPQHF
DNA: TGTGCCAGTAGTATAGAGGGGGAGCGCAATCAGCCCCAGCATTTT

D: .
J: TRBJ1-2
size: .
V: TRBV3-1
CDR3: CASSKDPLGQYYGYTF
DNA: TGTGCCAGCAGCAAAGACCCCTTGGGACAATACTATGGCTACACCTTC

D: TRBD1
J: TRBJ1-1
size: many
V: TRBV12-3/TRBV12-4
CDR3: CASRPPGTEMNTEAFF
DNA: TGTGCCAGCAGACCCCCTGGGACAGAGATGAACACTGAAGCTTTCTTT

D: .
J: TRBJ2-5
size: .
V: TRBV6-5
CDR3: CASSFEQAQETQYF
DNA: TGTGCCAGCAGTTTCGAGCAGGCGCAAGAGACCCAGTACTTC

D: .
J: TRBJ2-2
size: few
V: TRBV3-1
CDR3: CASSQDTGWELFF
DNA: TGTGCCAGCAGCCAAGATACCGGCTGGGAGCTGTTTTTT

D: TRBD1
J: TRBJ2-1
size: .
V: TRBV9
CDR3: CASSPRQGGDEQFF
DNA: TGTGCCAGCAGCCCCCGACAGGGGGGCGATGAGCAGTTCTTC

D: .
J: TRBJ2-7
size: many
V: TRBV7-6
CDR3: CASSLAQANEQYF
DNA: TGTGCCAGCAGCTTAGCGCAGGCTAACGAGCAGTACTTC

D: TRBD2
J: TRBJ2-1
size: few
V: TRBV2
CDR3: CASSEESPGGLATPNEQFF
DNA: TGTGCCAGCAGTGAAGAGTCTCCCGGCGGACTAGCGACGCCCAATGAGCAGTTCTTC

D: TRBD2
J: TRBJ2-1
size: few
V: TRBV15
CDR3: CATSRVPSGREEQFF
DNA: TGTGCCACCAGCAGAGTGCCTAGCGGGAGGGAAGAGCAGTTCTTC

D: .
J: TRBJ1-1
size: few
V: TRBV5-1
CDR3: CASSLTADEAFF
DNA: TGCGCCAGCAGCTTGACGGCAGATGAAGCTTTCTTT

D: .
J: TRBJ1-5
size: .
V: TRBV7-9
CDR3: CASSPSLREPQHF
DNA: TGTGCCAGCAGCCCTAGCCTTCGCGAGCCCCAGCATTTT

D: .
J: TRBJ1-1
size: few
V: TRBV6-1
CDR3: CASSIGPLAFF
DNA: TGTGCCAGCAGTATCGGACCATTAGCTTTCTTT

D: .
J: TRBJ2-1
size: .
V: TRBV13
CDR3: CASSPPGRGPPNEQFF
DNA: TGTGCCAGCAGCCCACCGGGCCGAGGGCCACCCAATGAGCAGTTCTTC

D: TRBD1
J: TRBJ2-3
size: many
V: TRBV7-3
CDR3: CASSPGGYLGDTQYF
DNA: TGTGCCAGCAGCCCAGGGGGTTACCTGGGGGATACGCAGTATTTT

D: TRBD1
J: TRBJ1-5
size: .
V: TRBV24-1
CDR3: CATSEQGANQPQHF
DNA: TGTGCCACCAGTGAACAGGGGGCGAATCAGCCCCAGCATTTT

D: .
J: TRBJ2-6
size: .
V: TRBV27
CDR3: CASWSPQTGANVLTF
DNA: TGTGCCAGCTGGAGTCCCCAAACTGGGGCCAACGTCCTGACTTTC

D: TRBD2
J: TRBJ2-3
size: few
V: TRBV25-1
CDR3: CASSDISGGDTDTQYF
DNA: TGTGCCAGCAGTGATATCAGCGGGGGGGACACAGATACGCAGTATTTT

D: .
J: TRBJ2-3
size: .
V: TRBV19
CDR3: CASSIGAGSDTQYF
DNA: TGTGCCAGTAGTATCGGGGCAGGTTCGGATACGCAGTATTTT

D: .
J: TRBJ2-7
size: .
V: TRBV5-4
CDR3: CASSLSPPYEQYF
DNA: TGTGCCAGCAGCTTGTCACCACCCTACGAGCAGTACTTC